The present TCR beta chain was sequenced within a study of OX40 agonist ivuxolimab in advanced cancers. Study details: Administration of intravenous ivuxolimab to patients occurred every 2 weeks at 0.01 to 10 mg/kg.

Notes on this clone: Antigen specificity is unknown.

Study-wide points: Among the least clonally expanded were partial responders at 0.1-3.0 mg/kg.

Collection of blood occurred at baseline, at cycle 4 day 1, and at cycle 7 day 1. TCRdb's table, derived via immunoSEQ multiplex PCR, lists solely in-frame clones and lacks some. The top ten clones hold more than 1.1% of a sample with over 95,000 clones, about 80% of them seen once. With 5 bases removed from V and 0 bases from J, the gap between germline ends came to 1 base. The germline gives CDR1 MNHNY, CDR2 SVGAGI (reference sequence). This CDR3 has 11 residues. This TCR was sampled from an adult with an advanced solid tumor such as melanoma, head and neck, liver or kidney cancer. Specimen: CD4+ or CD8+ T cells sorted from blood, collected in a trial of the OX40 agonist ivuxolimab. The rearrangement links TRBV6-6 to TRBJ1-2; D call uncertain. CDR3 amino acids: CASSTNYGYTF. As DNA, the CDR3 is TGTGCCAGCAGTACTAACTATGGCTACACCTTC.